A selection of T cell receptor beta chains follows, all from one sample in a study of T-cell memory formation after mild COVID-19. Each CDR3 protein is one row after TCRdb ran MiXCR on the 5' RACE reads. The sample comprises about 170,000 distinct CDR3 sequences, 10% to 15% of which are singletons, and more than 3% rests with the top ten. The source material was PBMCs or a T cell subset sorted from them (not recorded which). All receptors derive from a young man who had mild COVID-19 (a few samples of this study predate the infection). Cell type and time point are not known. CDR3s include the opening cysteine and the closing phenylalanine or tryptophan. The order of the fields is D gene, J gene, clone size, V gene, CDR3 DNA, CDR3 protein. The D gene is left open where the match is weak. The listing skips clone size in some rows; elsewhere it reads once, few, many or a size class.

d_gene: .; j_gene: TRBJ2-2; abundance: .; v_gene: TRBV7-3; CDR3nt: TGTGCCAGCAGCACTGGACTCGAGACCGGGGAGCTGTTTTTT; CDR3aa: CASSTGLETGELFF
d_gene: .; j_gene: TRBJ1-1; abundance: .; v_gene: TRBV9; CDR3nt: TGTGCCAGCAGCGCCGGAGGTCCCCTGGTAGGTGAAGCTTTCTTT; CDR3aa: CASSAGGPLVGEAFF
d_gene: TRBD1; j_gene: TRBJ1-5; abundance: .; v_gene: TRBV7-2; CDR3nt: TGTGCCAGCAGCTTAGCGACAGGGTCGGGGACGCCCCAGCATTTT; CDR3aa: CASSLATGSGTPQHF
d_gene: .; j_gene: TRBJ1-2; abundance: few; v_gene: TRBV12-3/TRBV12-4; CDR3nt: TGTGCCAGCAGAGCAGGGTCCTATGGCTACACCTTC; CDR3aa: CASRAGSYGYTF
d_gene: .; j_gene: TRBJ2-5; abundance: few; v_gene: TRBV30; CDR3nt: TGTGCCTCCCGTCGGGGTGGAGAGACCCAGTACTTC; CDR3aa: CASRRGGETQYF
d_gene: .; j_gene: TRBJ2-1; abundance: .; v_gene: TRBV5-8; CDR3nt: TGTGCCAGCAGCTTTTTCCGGGGACAAGCTTACAATGAGCAGTTCTTC; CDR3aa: CASSFFRGQAYNEQFF
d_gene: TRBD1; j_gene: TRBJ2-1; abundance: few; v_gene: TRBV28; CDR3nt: TGTGCCAGCAGTCCACACGTGGGACAGTCACGGGGCAATGAGCAGTTCTTC; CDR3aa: CASSPHVGQSRGNEQFF
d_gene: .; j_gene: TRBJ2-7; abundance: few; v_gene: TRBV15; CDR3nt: TGTGCCACCAGTTTCGGGCTTACCTACGAGCAGTACTTC; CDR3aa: CATSFGLTYEQYF
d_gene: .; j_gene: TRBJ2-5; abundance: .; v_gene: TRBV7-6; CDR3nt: TGTGCCAGCAGCCGCACTCATCAAGAGACCCAGTACTTC; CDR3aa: CASSRTHQETQYF
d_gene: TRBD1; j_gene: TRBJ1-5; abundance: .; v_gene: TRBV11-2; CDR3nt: TGTGCCAGCAGCTTTTACGGACAGGGCTTAAATCAGCCCCAGCATTTT; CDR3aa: CASSFYGQGLNQPQHF
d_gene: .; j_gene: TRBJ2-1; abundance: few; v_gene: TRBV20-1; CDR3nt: TGCAGTGCTAGAGATGATGTCTGGGGGGCCTACAATGAGCAGTTCTTC; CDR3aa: CSARDDVWGAYNEQFF
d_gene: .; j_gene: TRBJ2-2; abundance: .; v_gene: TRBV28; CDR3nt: TGTGCCAGCAGTTCCCCTCCCTCGTTGAACACCGGGGAGCTGTTTTTT; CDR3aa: CASSSPPSLNTGELFF